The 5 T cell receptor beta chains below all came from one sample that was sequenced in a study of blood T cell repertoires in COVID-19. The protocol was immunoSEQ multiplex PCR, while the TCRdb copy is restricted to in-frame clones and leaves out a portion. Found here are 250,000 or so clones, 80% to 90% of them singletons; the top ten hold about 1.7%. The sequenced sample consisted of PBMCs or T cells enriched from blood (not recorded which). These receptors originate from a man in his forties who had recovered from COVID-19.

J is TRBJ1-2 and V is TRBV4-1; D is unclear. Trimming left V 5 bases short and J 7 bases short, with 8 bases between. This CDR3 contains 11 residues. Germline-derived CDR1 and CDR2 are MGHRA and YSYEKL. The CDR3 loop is CASSNQIGYTF. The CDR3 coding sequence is TGCGCCAGCAGCAACCAGATTGGCTACACCTTC.

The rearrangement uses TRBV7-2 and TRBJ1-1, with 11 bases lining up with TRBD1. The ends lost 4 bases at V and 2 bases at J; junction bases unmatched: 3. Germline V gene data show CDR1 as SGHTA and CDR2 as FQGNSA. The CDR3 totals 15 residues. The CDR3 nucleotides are TGTGCCAGCAGCTGGACAGGGGGCTTAAACACTGAAGCTTTCTTT. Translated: CASSWTGGLNTEAFF. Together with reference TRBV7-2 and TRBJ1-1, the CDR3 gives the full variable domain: GAGVSQSPSNKVTEKGKDVELRCDPISGHTALYWYRQSLGQGLEFLIYFQGNSAPDKSGLPSDRFSAERTGGSVSTLTIQRTQQEDSAVYLCASSWTGGLNTEAFFGQGTRLTVV.

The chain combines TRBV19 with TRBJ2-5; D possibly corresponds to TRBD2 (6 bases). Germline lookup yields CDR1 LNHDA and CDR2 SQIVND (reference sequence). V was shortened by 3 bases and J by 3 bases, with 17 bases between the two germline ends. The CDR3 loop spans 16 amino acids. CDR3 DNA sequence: TGTGCCAGTAGTATGTACCCCTTCCGGAGGGAAGAGACCCAGTACTTC. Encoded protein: CASSMYPFRREETQYF.

The CDR3 region is CASSLWDRVHEQFF. In DNA form, the CDR3 reads TGTGCCAGCAGCCTATGGGACAGGGTGCATGAGCAGTTCTTC. The chain employs TRBV7-9 and TRBJ2-1; 9 bases line up with TRBD1. Germline CDR1 and CDR2: SEHNR and FQNEAQ (reference sequence). The CDR3 spans 14 residues. Germline trimming cut 5 bases from V and 8 bases from J; bases unmatched to any gene: 7.

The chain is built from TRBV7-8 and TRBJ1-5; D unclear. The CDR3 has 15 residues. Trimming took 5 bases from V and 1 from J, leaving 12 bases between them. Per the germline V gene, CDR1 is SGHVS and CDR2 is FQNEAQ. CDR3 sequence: CASSLQSPSNQPQHF. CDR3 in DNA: TGTGCCAGCAGCCTCCAATCCCCAAGCAATCAGCCCCAGCATTTT.